This entry describes one TCR beta chain. This CDR3 is 14 amino acids long. The sample is drawn from a study of blood T cell repertoires in COVID-19. Study-wide background: Spain, Italy and the United States supplied samples that represented acute and convalescent COVID-19. PBMCs, B-cell-depleted T cells, or T cells were the source of the cDNA or gDNA that made up the material.

In the study's own analysis: Amplifying reference gene primers gave estimates of nucleated cell counts. Using immunoSEQ multiplex PCR, the repertoire was profiled, and TCRdb retains in-frame clones only, with some absent. That table supplies the V and J calls and clone size; D and trimming were determined from the DNA. The sample shows some 71,000 clones, about four fifths of them seen only once. The J gene is TRBJ2-5, the V gene TRBV21-1; the table calls TRBD2, which could not be checked here. TRBV21-1 is deemed a pseudogene. The clonotype originates from a woman between 65 and 79 years old with acute or convalescent COVID-19. The sequenced sample consisted of peripheral blood. CDR3 amino acids: CASSTGLVVETQYF. DNA of the CDR3: TGTGCCAGCAGCACGGGACTAGTTGTGGAGACCCAGTACTTC.